This T cell receptor (beta chain) was recovered during a study of T cell repertoires in cytomegalovirus infection (dated by TCRdb to between 2018 and 2021). Notes on the research overall: Because public TCR beta signatures pointed to carriage of CMV infection together with the matching HLA type, the HLA type of each donor mattered for the analysis. Overall results and qualifications from the work: The ex vivo response was dominated by HLA-C-restricted CMV-specific TCR beta clonotypes, and the single most frequent clonotype in two of eight donors was supplied by these HLA-C-restricted clonotypes. In both this cohort and an independent cohort of some 370 donors, the cumulative frequency of public TCR beta family members distinguished carriers of CMV infection plus the relevant HLA type.

The sequencing machine was an Illumina HiSeq 1500. The public reads were run again by TCRdb, first through fastp at Q25 and then through MiXCR, and only productive beta chains were kept. When rows share a CDR3 protein, they turn into one entry using the most common DNA and genes. In this sample the table shows roughly 200,000 distinct CDR3 sequences, about a tenth of which occur a single time. The top ten clonotypes cover approximately 4.3% of the sample. This clonotype was recorded a few times. The clone's antigen remains unknown. There are no base qualities to consult, and no much larger clone falls within one base. This receptor was identified in a human donor in good health (CMV status not recorded). Some clones in this sample may be carry-over from other donors' samples. The sample consisted of PBMCs.

The nucleotides read TGTGCCAGCAGCGTTGACCGGGACAGCGAGAGCTCCTATAATTCACCCCTCCACTTT. It is translated as CASSVDRDSESSYNSPLHF. The rearranged chain carries TRBV6-2 or TRBV6-3 and TRBJ1-6; 7 bases in the junction line up with TRBD1. Measured from the cysteine to the phenylalanine, the CDR3 is 19 residues long. Left in the record is the CDR3 DNA by itself, 57 bases read in frame from the first base. For this chain, trimming is 6 bases at the V end and 0 bases at the J end, and the number of junction bases without a gene match is 14. Taken from the germline V gene, the CDR1 and CDR2 loops are MNHEY and SVGEGT.